The 20 T cell receptor beta chains below all came from one sample that was sequenced in a study of blood T cell repertoires in COVID-19 (TCRdb year 2020). Preparation of the library involved the immunoSEQ multiplex PCR assay. TCRdb took over this immuneACCESS table, retaining in-frame rearrangements with V and J assigned. Such tables are incomplete; in checked studies, under half of the missing clones stem from an unresolved V gene, and the remainder is unexplained. A total of 85,000 to 95,000 clones appear in this sample, approximately 89% of them only once. The leading ten clones occupy 7.4% of the sample. The sequenced sample consisted of peripheral blood. The origin of the receptors is a human donor with acute or convalescent COVID-19. The donor label of this sample is uncertain.

The chain carries TRBV5-1 and TRBJ1-3; 7 bases map to TRBD1. J lost 2 bases, V lost 2 bases, and 4 bases had no gene match. Germline loops: CDR1 SGHRS, CDR2 YFSETQ. The CDR3 is made up of 15 amino acids. The CDR3 bases are TGCGCCAGCAGCTTACGACAGGGCACTGGAAACACCATATATTTT. Translation: CASSLRQGTGNTIYF.

This clone has only a few counts. V usage is TRBV3-1 (or the pseudogene TRBV3-2) and J usage is TRBJ2-1; D remains ambiguous. The CDR3 runs 14 residues. V lost 0 bases and J lost 12, with 15 bases in between. CDR1 is LGHDT and CDR2 is YNNKEL in the germline V gene (reference sequence). The CDR3 sequence: CASSQDLRQIGQFF. In DNA form, the CDR3 reads TGTGCCAGCAGCCAAGATCTCCGACAAATTGGGCAGTTCTTC.

As DNA, the CDR3 is TGTGCCAGCAGCTTAGGGGGACTAGCGCTCAGTGAGCAGTTCTTC. Its translation: CASSLGGLALSEQFF. The chain employs TRBV11-1 and TRBJ2-1; the match to TRBD2 covers 10 bases. The trim removed 1 base at V and 9 bases at J, leaving 6 bases unmatched. The CDR3 contains 15 residues. The germline CDR1 and CDR2 sequences are SGHAT and FQDESV (reference sequence).

V is TRBV18 and J is TRBJ1-6; 8 nucleotides align to TRBD1. V lost 2 bases and J lost 6; bases outside the gene matches: 6. The CDR3 consists of 16 residues. Looked up from germline, CDR1 is KGHSH and CDR2 is LQKENI. CDR3 DNA sequence: TGTGCCAGCTCACCAAATCCCGGACAGGGTAATTCACCCCTCCACTTT. Translated: CASSPNPGQGNSPLHF. Looking up the rest from reference TRBV18 and TRBJ1-6 gives the full variable domain: NAGVMQNPRHLVRRRGQEARLRCSPMKGHSHVYWYRQLPEEGLKFMVYLQKENIIDESGMPKERFSAEFPKEGPSILRIQQVVRGDSAAYFCASSPNPGQGNSPLHFGNGTRLTVT.

This CDR3 reads CASSLVPREKLFF. The CDR3 nucleotides are TGTGCCAGCAGCTTGGTTCCGAGAGAAAAACTGTTTTTT. The chain links TRBV5-5 to TRBJ1-4; no firm D call. Germline-derived CDR1 and CDR2 are SGHKS and YYEKEE (reference sequence). The CDR3 extends over 13 amino acids. Trimming shortened V by 0 bases and J by 8 bases, and 8 bases separated the two germline ends.

This sequence joins TRBV20-1 and TRBJ1-2; TRBD1 matches 9 bases. CDR3 length equals 15 residues. The germline CDR1 and CDR2 sequences are DFQATT and SNEGSKA (reference sequence). J was trimmed by 7 bases and V by 3 bases; bases with no gene match: 12. The CDR3 reads CSASTGTGIVSGYTF. As DNA, the CDR3 is TGCAGTGCTAGTACCGGGACAGGGATAGTGAGTGGCTACACCTTC.

Turning to this clone: The sample has other DNA sequences that encode this CDR3 too. The rearrangement uses TRBV5-1 and TRBJ2-3, with 15 bases fitting TRBD2. Per the germline V gene, CDR1 is SGHRS and CDR2 is YFSETQ. J was trimmed by 1 base and V by 4 bases; bases with no gene match: 4. This CDR3 spans 17 amino acids. The CDR3: CASSPGLAGGGTDTQYF. Here the CDR3 DNA reads TGCGCCAGCAGCCCGGGACTAGCGGGGGGAGGCACAGATACGCAGTATTTT.

This clone was seen just once. This chain uses TRBV5-1 with TRBJ1-4, with TRBD1 matching over 7 bases. The CDR3 loop spans 16 amino acids. Germline CDR1 is SGHRS and CDR2 is YFSETQ. V lost 4 bases, J lost 3 bases, and 9 bases stayed unmatched. The CDR3 loop is CASSLLATGPNEKLFF. The CDR3, as DNA: TGCGCCAGCAGCCTGCTTGCGACAGGGCCTAATGAAAAACTGTTTTTT.

The V call is TRBV7-9, the J call TRBJ1-5; no reliable D call. Trimming left V 1 base short and J 7 bases short, with 8 bases between. There are 13 residues in the CDR3. CDR1 SEHNR and CDR2 FQNEAQ come from the germline V gene (reference sequence). As DNA, the CDR3 is TGTGCCAGCAGCTTAGAAGCGGAACAGCCCCAGCATTTT. This codes for CASSLEAEQPQHF.

This clone was found a few times. V usage is TRBV7-9 and J usage is TRBJ1-1; TRBD1 matches 10 bases. The CDR3 contains 15 residues. Germline values: CDR1 SEHNR, CDR2 FQNEAQ (reference sequence). Trimming took 5 bases from V and 1 from J; bases not matched to a gene: 4. The CDR3 protein is CASSPGTGENTEAFF. In nucleotides, the CDR3 is TGTGCCAGCAGCCCGGGGACAGGGGAGAACACTGAAGCTTTCTTT.

V gene TRBV7-8 combines with J gene TRBJ2-7; the match to TRBD1 covers 8 bases. The length of the CDR3 is 15 residues. Germline V CDR1 and CDR2: SGHVS, FQNEAQ. With V trimmed by 5 bases and J by 3 bases, 9 bases remained unmatched. CDR3: CASSTPRRGLYEQYF. As DNA, the CDR3 is TGTGCCAGCAGCACACCCCGCAGGGGGCTCTACGAGCAGTACTTC.

The gene calls are TRBV2 and TRBJ1-1, with 9 bases identical to TRBD1. Germline lookup yields CDR1 SNHLY and CDR2 FYNNEI. The CDR3 loop spans 15 amino acids. The V gene end was trimmed by 6 bases and the J gene end by 0 bases; junction bases not matched to a gene: 5. CDR3 coding DNA: TGTGCCAGCAGAAGGGACAGGGACATGAACACTGAAGCTTTCTTT. Translated: CASRRDRDMNTEAFF.

The V call is TRBV3-1 (or the pseudogene TRBV3-2), the J call TRBJ2-7; 11 bases fit TRBD1. Trimming at V came to 7 bases and at J to 2 bases, leaving 4 bases not matched to a gene. The CDR3 extends over 14 amino acids. Germline CDR1 reads LGHDT; CDR2 reads YNNKEL (reference sequence). The CDR3 is CASKRGQGAYEQYF. The CDR3 bases are TGTGCCAGCAAACGGGGACAGGGGGCCTACGAGCAGTACTTC.

In this sample, this clone turned up once. This chain links TRBV10-3 with TRBJ2-1, with a possible D match to TRBD2 (5 bases). Germline loops: CDR1 ENHRY, CDR2 SYGVKD. The CDR3 runs 14 residues. V lost 0 bases and J 10 bases, leaving 13 bases between the germline ends. CDR3 in amino acids: CAISESKDSSEQFF. CDR3 nucleotide sequence: TGTGCCATCAGTGAGTCGAAGGACTCCTCGGAGCAGTTCTTC.

The V call is TRBV5-8, the J call TRBJ1-5, with D perhaps TRBD1 (5 bases). The germline gives CDR1 SGHTS, CDR2 YDEGEE. This CDR3 is 16 amino acids long. Deletions cut 4 bases from V and 0 bases from J, with 14 bases between. CDR3 residues: CASSLTVRGSNQPQHF. CDR3 sequence (DNA): TGTGCCAGCAGCCTTACAGTAAGGGGTAGCAATCAGCCCCAGCATTTT. The complete variable domain, with remaining parts taken from reference TRBV5-8 and TRBJ1-5, reads EAGVTQSPTHLIKTRGQQATLRCSPISGHTSVYWYQQALGLGLQFLLWYDEGEERNRGNFPPRFSGRQFPNYSSELNVNALELEDSALYLCASSLTVRGSNQPQHFGDGTRLSIL.

This clone was detected only once. The CDR3 bases are TGCGCCAGCAGCCAAGATCCACTTAACTATGGCTACACCTTC. As protein: CASSQDPLNYGYTF. This chain joins TRBV4-1 and TRBJ1-2, with unresolved D. The CDR3 is 14 residues long. The germline V gene has CDR1 MGHRA and CDR2 YSYEKL. Trimming left V 0 bases short and J 1 base short, with 6 bases between.

CDR3 sequence: CASSPPMGGSPGNTIYF. The CDR3, as DNA: TGTGCCAGCTCACCACCGATGGGGGGGTCGCCTGGAAACACCATATATTTT. The chain uses TRBV18 and TRBJ1-3; possible D gene TRBD1, 5 bases. CDR1 and CDR2 from the germline V gene are KGHSH and LQKENI. This CDR3 has 17 amino acids. Trimming cost V 0 bases and J 2 bases, with 14 bases left between them.

The CDR3, as DNA: TGTGCCAGCAGCCGCAGGGAAAGTGGGGCAGATACGCAGTATTTT. Its protein product is CASSRRESGADTQYF. The V gene is TRBV6-2 or TRBV6-3, the J gene TRBJ2-3; D perhaps matches TRBD1 (5 bases). The ends were cut back, 6 bases at V and 4 bases at J, with 17 bases in the middle. Germline loops: CDR1 MNHEY, CDR2 SVGEGT. The CDR3 has 15 residues.

CDR3 sequence (DNA): TGTGCCAGCAGTTCACAGGGTTCCCAAGAGACCCAGTACTTC. This codes for CASSSQGSQETQYF. The rearrangement links TRBV6-2 or TRBV6-3 to TRBJ2-5, with a possible D match to TRBD1 (6 bases). CDR1 is MNHEY and CDR2 is SVGEGT in the germline V gene. V was cut by 4 bases and J by 1 base, with 10 bases left in between. The CDR3 runs 14 residues.

This clone was seen just once. The chain joins TRBV5-4 to TRBJ1-2; maybe TRBD1 (6 bases). V was cut by 2 bases and J by 2 bases, with 7 bases left in between. Germline V gene sequence: CDR1 SGHNT, CDR2 YYREEE (reference sequence). This CDR3 is 13 amino acids long. The CDR3 here is CASSLQGNYGYTF. The CDR3 DNA is TGTGCCAGCAGCTTACAGGGCAACTATGGCTACACCTTC.